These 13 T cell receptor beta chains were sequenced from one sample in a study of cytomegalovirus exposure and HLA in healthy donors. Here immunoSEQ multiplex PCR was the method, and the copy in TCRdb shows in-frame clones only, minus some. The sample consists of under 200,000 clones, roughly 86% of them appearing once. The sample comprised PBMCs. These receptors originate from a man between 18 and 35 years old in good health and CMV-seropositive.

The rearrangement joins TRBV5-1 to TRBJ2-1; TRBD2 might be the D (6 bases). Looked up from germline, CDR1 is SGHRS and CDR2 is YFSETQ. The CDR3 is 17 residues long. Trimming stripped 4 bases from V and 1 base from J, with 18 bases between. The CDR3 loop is CASSPGDWKGSYNEQFF. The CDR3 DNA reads TGCGCCAGCAGCCCCGGGGACTGGAAGGGGTCCTACAATGAGCAGTTCTTC.

The DNA for the CDR3 is TGTGCCAGCAGCTCCCCTGGCGGGTCGAACACCGGGGAGCTGTTTTTT. Its protein product is CASSSPGGSNTGELFF. The chain is built from TRBV7-8 and TRBJ2-2, with a weak D call TRBD2 (5 bases). Germline V gene lookup returns CDR1 SGHVS and CDR2 FQNEAQ. This CDR3 comprises 16 residues. V lost 4 bases, J lost 0 bases, and 12 bases lay in between.

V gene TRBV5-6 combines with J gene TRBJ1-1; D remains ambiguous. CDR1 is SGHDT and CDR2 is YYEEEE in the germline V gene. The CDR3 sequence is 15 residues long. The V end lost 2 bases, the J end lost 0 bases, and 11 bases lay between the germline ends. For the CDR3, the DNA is TGTGCCAGCAGCTTCCCAGCGGATATGAACACTGAAGCTTTCTTT. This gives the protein CASSFPADMNTEAFF. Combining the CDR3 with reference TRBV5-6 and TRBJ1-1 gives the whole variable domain DAGVTQSPTHLIKTRGQQVTLRCSPKSGHDTVSWYQQALGQGPQFIFQYYEEEERQRGNFPDRFSGHQFPNYSSELNVNALLLGDSALYLCASSFPADMNTEAFFGQGTRLTVV.

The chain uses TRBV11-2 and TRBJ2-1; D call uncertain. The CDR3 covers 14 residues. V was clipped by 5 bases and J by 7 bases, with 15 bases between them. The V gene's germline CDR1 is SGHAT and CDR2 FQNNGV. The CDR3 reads CASSPLHSSNEQFF. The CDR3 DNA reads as TGTGCCAGCAGCCCACTGCACAGTTCGAATGAGCAGTTCTTC.

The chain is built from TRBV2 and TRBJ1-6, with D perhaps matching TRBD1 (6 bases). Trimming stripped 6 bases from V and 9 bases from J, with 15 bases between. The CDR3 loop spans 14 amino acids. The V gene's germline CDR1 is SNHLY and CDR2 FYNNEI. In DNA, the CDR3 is TGTGCCAGCAGGACGAGGGGGGGAAGTTCACCCCTCCACTTT. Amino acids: CASRTRGGSSPLHF.

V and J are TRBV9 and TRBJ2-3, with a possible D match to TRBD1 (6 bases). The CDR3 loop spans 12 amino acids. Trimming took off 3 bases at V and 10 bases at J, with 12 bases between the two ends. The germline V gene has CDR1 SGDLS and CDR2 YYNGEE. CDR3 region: CASSETGTAQYF. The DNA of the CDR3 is TGTGCCAGCAGCGAAACAGGGACCGCGCAGTATTTT.

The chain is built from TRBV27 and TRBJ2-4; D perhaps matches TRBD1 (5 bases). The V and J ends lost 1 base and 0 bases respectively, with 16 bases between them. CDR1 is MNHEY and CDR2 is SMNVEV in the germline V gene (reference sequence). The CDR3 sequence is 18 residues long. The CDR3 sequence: CASSLYETEFLAKNIQYF. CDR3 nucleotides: TGTGCCAGCAGTTTATATGAGACAGAATTCCTAGCCAAAAACATTCAGTACTTC.

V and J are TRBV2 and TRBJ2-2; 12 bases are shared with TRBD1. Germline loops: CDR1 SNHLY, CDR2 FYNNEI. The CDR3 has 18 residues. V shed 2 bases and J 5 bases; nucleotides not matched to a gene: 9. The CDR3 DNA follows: TGTGCCAGCAGTGAAACCGGGACAGGGGGCGTGTGGACCGGGGAGCTGTTTTTT. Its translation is CASSETGTGGVWTGELFF.

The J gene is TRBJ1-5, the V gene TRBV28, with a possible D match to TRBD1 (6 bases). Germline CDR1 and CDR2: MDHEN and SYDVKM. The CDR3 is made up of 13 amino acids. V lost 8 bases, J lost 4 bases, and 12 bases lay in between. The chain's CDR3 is CASEEGGNQPQHF. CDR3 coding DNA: TGTGCCAGCGAGGAGGGGGGGAATCAGCCCCAGCATTTT.

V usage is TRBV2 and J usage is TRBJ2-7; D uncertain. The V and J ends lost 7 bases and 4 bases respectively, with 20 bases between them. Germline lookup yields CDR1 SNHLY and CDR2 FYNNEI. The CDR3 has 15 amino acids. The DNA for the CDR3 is TGTGCCAGCAATAAGGAGTTATATGAAAGGTACGAGCAGTACTTC. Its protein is CASNKELYERYEQYF.

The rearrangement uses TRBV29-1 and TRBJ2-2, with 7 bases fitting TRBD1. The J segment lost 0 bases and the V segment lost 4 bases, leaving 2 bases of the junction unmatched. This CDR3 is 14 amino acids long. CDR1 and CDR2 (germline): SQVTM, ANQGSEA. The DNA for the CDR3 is TGCAGCGTTGTGGGACAGACGAACACCGGGGAGCTGTTTTTT. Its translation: CSVVGQTNTGELFF.

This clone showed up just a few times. The chain's CDR3 is CASSLGLKGEQYF. CDR3 DNA sequence: TGTGCCAGCAGCTTAGGACTCAAGGGCGAGCAGTACTTC. The chain combines TRBV7-3 with TRBJ2-7; maybe TRBD2 (5 bases). Trimming took off 2 bases at V and 6 bases at J, with 11 bases between the two ends. The germline V gene encodes CDR1 SGHTA and CDR2 FQGTGA. This CDR3 spans 13 amino acids.

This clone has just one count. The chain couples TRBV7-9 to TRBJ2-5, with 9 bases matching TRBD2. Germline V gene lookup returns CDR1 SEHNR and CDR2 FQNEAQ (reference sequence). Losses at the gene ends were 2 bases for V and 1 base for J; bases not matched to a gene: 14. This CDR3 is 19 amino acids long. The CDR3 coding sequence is TGTGCCAGCAGCTTAAGCGGAGAGATAGCGGGGGCCTTCCAAGAGACCCAGTACTTC. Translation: CASSLSGEIAGAFQETQYF.